This T cell receptor beta chain derives from a study of T cell repertoires in cytomegalovirus infection. TCRdb ran MiXCR on the reads and lists one entry per CDR3 protein. The sample yields roughly 990,000 distinct CDR3 sequences, roughly 30% seen once. Overall study findings and caveats: Clonotypes of TCR beta that were HLA-C-restricted and CMV-specific dominated the ex vivo response.

The V and J ends lost 3 bases and 4 bases respectively, with 12 bases between them. Per germline, CDR1 MNHEY and CDR2 SMNVEV (reference sequence). The CDR3 length is 14 residues. A few counts support this clonotype. The antigen remains unidentified. Sequences were derived from cultured CD8+ T cells from PBMCs, sampled from culture after CMV antigen stimulation. This chain uses TRBV27 with TRBJ1-1, with a weak D call TRBD1 (5 bases). The source of this sequence is a human donor in good health (CMV status not recorded). Some clones in this sample may be carry-over from other donors' samples. CDR3 in DNA: TGTGCCAGCAGTTTCGGAAAGGGGAGCACTGAAGCTTTCTTT. Its translation is CASSFGKGSTEAFF.